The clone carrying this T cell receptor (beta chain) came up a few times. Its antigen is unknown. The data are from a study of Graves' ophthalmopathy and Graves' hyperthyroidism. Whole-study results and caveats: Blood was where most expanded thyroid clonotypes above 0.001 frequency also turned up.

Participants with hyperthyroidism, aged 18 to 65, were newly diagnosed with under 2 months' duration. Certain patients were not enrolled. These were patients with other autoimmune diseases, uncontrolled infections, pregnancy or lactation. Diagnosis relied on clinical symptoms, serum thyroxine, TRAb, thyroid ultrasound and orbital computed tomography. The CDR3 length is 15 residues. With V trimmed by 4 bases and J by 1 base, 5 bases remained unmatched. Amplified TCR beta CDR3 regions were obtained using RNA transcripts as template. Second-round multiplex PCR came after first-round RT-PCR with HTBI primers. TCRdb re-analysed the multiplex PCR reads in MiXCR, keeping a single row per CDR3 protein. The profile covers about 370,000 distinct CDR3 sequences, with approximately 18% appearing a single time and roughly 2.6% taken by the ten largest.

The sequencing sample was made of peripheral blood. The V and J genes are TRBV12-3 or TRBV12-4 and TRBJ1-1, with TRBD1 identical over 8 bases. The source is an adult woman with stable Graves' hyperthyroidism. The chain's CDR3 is CASSYWTGRNTEAFF. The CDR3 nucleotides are TGTGCCAGCAGTTACTGGACAGGGAGGAACACTGAAGCTTTCTTT.